This entry lists 8 T cell receptor beta chains sequenced from one sample in a study of vaccination and CD4 T cells after COVID-19. These receptors are not linked to any known antigen. Sequencing of the DNA from cultured CD4+ T cells was carried out with the Oncomine TCR Beta short-read assay. Each CDR3 protein is one row after TCRdb ran MiXCR on the PCR reads. Here the sample spans around 20,000 distinct CDR3 sequences, about 50% being singletons. The treatment here: approximately 10-day PBMC culture with coronavirus spike peptide pools or control peptides (ViraFEST assay). Sequenced input: CD4+ T cells from blood, cultured in vitro. Receptors were obtained from a human donor who had recovered from COVID-19.

This chain connects TRBV5-1 to TRBJ2-1; the match to TRBD2 covers 14 bases. V shed 4 bases, J shed 4 bases, and the junction held 1 base outside the gene matches. Germline V lookup: CDR1 SGHRS, CDR2 YFSETQ. CDR3 length: 15 amino acids. The CDR3 is CASSGTSGRYNEQFF. DNA of the CDR3: TGCGCCAGCAGCGGGACTAGCGGGAGATACAATGAGCAGTTCTTC.

This clonotype was observed a handful of times. The gene calls are TRBV10-3 and TRBJ1-2; D may be TRBD1 (5 bases). Germline V lookup: CDR1 ENHRY, CDR2 SYGVKD. V was pared by 0 bases and J by 5 bases, with 10 bases between. The CDR3 consists of 14 residues. Here the CDR3 DNA reads TGTGCCATCAGTGAGTCGGGGGGGGAGTATGGCTACACCTTC. Translation: CAISESGGEYGYTF.

This clonotype was detected a few times. This chain joins TRBV24-1 and TRBJ1-5; unclear D gene. The CDR3 has 15 amino acids. V lost 4 bases to trimming and J lost 0 bases, with 9 bases between them. Germline CDR1 is KGHDR and CDR2 is SFDVKD. The CDR3 DNA reads as TGTGCCACCAGTGAGGGCTCCTATAGCAATCAGCCCCAGCATTTT. As protein: CATSEGSYSNQPQHF.

The gene calls are TRBV12-3 or TRBV12-4 and TRBJ2-2; D gene unclear. Trimming took off 4 bases at V and 4 bases at J, with 4 bases between the two ends. The CDR3 is 12 residues long. This CDR3 is CASSWPTGELFF. CDR3 nucleotides: TGTGCCAGCAGTTGGCCCACCGGGGAGCTGTTTTTT.

This chain links TRBV7-2 with TRBJ2-7; TRBD1 matches 10 bases. The CDR3 extends over 17 amino acids. Germline-derived CDR1 and CDR2 are SGHTA and FQGNSA. Germline trimming cut 2 bases from V and 4 bases from J; bases unmatched to any gene: 11. In nucleotides, the CDR3 is TGTGCCAGCAGCTTAACCGCGACAGGGGGCGCTTGGTACGAGCAGTACTTC. Protein: CASSLTATGGAWYEQYF.

A few counts support this clonotype. The genes are TRBV27 and TRBJ1-2; TRBD1 aligns across 11 bases. V lost 6 bases, J lost 4 bases, and 4 bases stayed unmatched. Germline V lookup: CDR1 MNHEY, CDR2 SMNVEV (reference sequence). This CDR3 spans 14 amino acids. The CDR3 sequence: CASRSGTGGYGYTF. The CDR3 DNA reads TGTGCCAGCAGATCCGGGACAGGGGGCTATGGCTACACCTTC.

The chain employs TRBV2 and TRBJ1-2; 8 bases map to TRBD1. Germline V gene data show CDR1 as SNHLY and CDR2 as FYNNEI. The CDR3 covers 17 residues. V lost 0 bases and J lost 1; bases outside the gene matches: 7. DNA of the CDR3: TGTGCCAGCAGTGAAGCGCTTCGCAGGGGGCATAACTATGGCTACACCTTC. It is translated as CASSEALRRGHNYGYTF.

This clonotype was picked up a small number of times. The chain joins TRBV29-1 to TRBJ2-2; 9 nucleotides line up with TRBD1. Germline CDR1 reads SQVTM; CDR2 reads ANQGSEA. There are 16 residues in the CDR3. With V trimmed by 7 bases and J by 5 bases, 14 bases remained unmatched. The CDR3 bases are TGCAGCGCTGTGGACAGGGGAACTGGGAGAACCGGGGAGCTGTTTTTT. It encodes CSAVDRGTGRTGELFF.